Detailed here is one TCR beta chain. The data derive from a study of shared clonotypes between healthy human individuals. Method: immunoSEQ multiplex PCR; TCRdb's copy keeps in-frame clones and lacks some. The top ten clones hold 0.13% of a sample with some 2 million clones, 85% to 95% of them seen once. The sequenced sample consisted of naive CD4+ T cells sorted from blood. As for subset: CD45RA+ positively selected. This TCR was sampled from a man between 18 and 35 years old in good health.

The CDR3 protein is CASSLVRGAYQETQYF. In nucleotides, the CDR3 is TGTGCCAGCAGCTTAGTTCGGGGGGCTTACCAAGAGACCCAGTACTTC. This chain uses TRBV7-2 with TRBJ2-5; weak D call: TRBD2 (7 bases). CDR1 and CDR2 from the germline V gene are SGHTA and FQGNSA. The CDR3 extends over 16 amino acids. V was cut by 1 base and J by 0 bases, with 12 bases left in between.